This T cell receptor (beta chain) emerged from a study of response to subunit inactivated influenza vaccine (dated by TCRdb to 2016 to 2019). Background on the whole study: Deep quantitative T cell receptor repertoire profiling was used in the study to track responses to a trivalent subunit inactivated influenza vaccine.

Libraries were prepared through RT-PCR. TCRdb lists the instrument as Illumina HiSeq 2500. TCRdb reprocessing: public reads trimmed at Q25 with fastp, clones called with MiXCR, in-frame beta chains kept. All rows with the same CDR3 protein become a single entry with the most common DNA and genes. The sample includes over 750,000 distinct CDR3 sequences, with 21% observed a single time. About 10% of the sample goes to the ten largest clones. Including the terminal cysteine and phenylalanine, the CDR3 comprises 13 residues. Kept here is only the CDR3 DNA, which spans 39 bases and is read in frame from base 1. CDR1 and CDR2 (ENHRY, SYGVKD) derive from the germline V gene. Trimming removed 6 bases from V and 3 bases from J, leaving 11 bases between the germline ends. A few counts support this clonotype. Its recognized antigen is unknown. The record has no base qualities; no much larger clone is one base away.

The study at large found these results: It was suggested by the authors that each seasonal influenza vaccination may recruit only a limited number of new T cells.

The receptor chain draws on TRBV10-3 and TRBJ2-5; the D gene is perhaps TRBD1 or TRBD2, as each covers 5 bases. This sequence was found in a man aged 45-65 years who received an inactivated influenza vaccine. Donor details come from another sample of the same person, matched by shared clones. The sample was PBMCs from blood, taken about 5 days after vaccination. The base sequence is TGTGCCATCAGATCAGGGAGTGAAGAGACCCAGTACTTC. Translated, this is CAIRSGSEETQYF.